The present entry profiles one T cell receptor beta chain with its context. The source of the sample is a study of blood T cell repertoires in COVID-19. Turning to the study itself: The samples span acute and convalescent COVID-19 from the United States, Italy and Spain.

As originally analysed: Amplification from reference gene primers served as the basis for estimated nucleated cell counts. TCRdb's copy holds only in-frame clones and misses some; the assay was immunoSEQ multiplex PCR. V, J and clone size were drawn from that table, and D and trimming were deduced from the DNA. The sample includes fewer than 250,000 clones, roughly 86% seen only once; the top ten take about 3%. V was clipped by 5 bases and J by 5 bases; unmatched bases: 6. Germline CDR1 is SGHNT and CDR2 is YENEEA. The CDR3 is made up of 15 amino acids. The V gene is TRBV11-3, the J gene TRBJ2-2; 9 bases are shared with TRBD1. The clonotype originates from a man aged 55 to 70 with acute or convalescent COVID-19. The sequenced material came from peripheral blood. The CDR3 loop reads CASSQTGGATGELFF. CDR3 sequence (DNA): TGTGCCAGCAGCCAAACAGGGGGCGCAACCGGGGAGCTGTTTTTT. The full variable domain, in which reference TRBV11-3 and TRBJ2-2 provide the parts outside the CDR3, is EAGVVQSPRYKIIEKKQPVAFWCNPISGHNTLYWYLQNLGQGPELLIRYENEEAVDDSQLPKDRFSAERLKGVDSTLKIQPAELGDSAVYLCASSQTGGATGELFFGEGSRLTVL.